This is a list of T cell receptor beta chains from one sample in a study of T-cell reconstitution after alpha-beta-depleted transplantation in children. TCRdb called the PCR reads again in MiXCR, with one record for every CDR3 protein. This table has roughly 110,000 distinct CDR3 sequences, about a tenth appearing once. Sequencing was performed on PBMCs, taken before TCRalphabeta/CD19-depleted stem cell transplant. All receptors derive from a boy younger than 10 with acute lymphoblastic leukemia, due to receive a stem cell transplant. Both conserved end residues are part of each CDR3. D genes are given only for firm matches. For some rows the clone size is stated as once, few or many, or as a class when expanded; others skip it.

NA,NA,TRBJ2-6,TRBV12-5,TGTGCTAGTGGTTATCAGGGCAGCTCTGGGGCCAACGTCCTGACTTTC,CASGYQGSSGANVLTF
NA,few,TRBJ2-4,TRBV28,TGTGCCAGCAGTCCGATCGCCAGGGTATCCAAAAACATTCAGTACTTC,CASSPIARVSKNIQYF
TRBD2,many,TRBJ2-1,TRBV5-1,TGCGCCAGCAGCCCCAGACGGACTAGCGGGAGGGCCTACAATGAGCAGTTCTTC,CASSPRRTSGRAYNEQFF
TRBD2,few,TRBJ2-1,TRBV5-5,TGTGCCAGCAGCTGGACTAGCGGGGACAATGAGCAGTTCTTC,CASSWTSGDNEQFF
TRBD1,many,TRBJ2-1,TRBV5-1,TGTGCCAGCAGTCTACAGGGGTATGAGCAGTTCTTC,CASSLQGYEQFF
NA,few,TRBJ1-1,TRBV25-1,TGTGCCAGCAGTGAATATCTGGCACTCCCGTGGGGCACTGAAGCTTTCTTT,CASSEYLALPWGTEAFF
NA,NA,TRBJ1-5,TRBV20-1,TGCAGTGGGTTACAGAGCAATCAGCCCCAGCATTTT,CSGLQSNQPQHF
NA,NA,TRBJ2-5,TRBV5-1,TGCGCCAGCAGCTTGGCCCCCTCTACAGGTTCGAAGCACTTC,CASSLAPSTGSKHF
TRBD1,few,TRBJ1-1,TRBV30,TGTGCCTGGGGATTAAACAGGGGAGAAGCTTTCTTT,CAWGLNRGEAFF
NA,NA,TRBJ1-2,TRBV6-2/TRBV6-3,TGTGCCAGCAGTTACTCGACAGCTAACTATGGCTACACCTTC,CASSYSTANYGYTF
NA,few,TRBJ1-1,TRBV2,TGTGCCAGCAGTGAAGCGACGAGGCGAAAGGGCACTGAAGCTTTCTTT,CASSEATRRKGTEAFF
NA,few,TRBJ1-5,TRBV27,TGTGCCAGCAGTTTCCGGGGGGGTCAGCCCCAGCATTTT,CASSFRGGQPQHF